The sequence of this T cell receptor beta chain was determined in a study of regulatory dendritic cells for organ transplantation. Study-wide results and limits: Memory CD8+ clonal expansion seemed more limited with regulatory than mature dendritic cells.

Germline V CDR1 and CDR2: SQVTM, ANQGSEA. CDR3 size: 15 residues. Trimming took off 5 bases at V and 1 base at J, with 17 bases between the two ends. Here immunoSEQ multiplex PCR was the method, and the copy in TCRdb shows in-frame clones only, minus some. The table lists around 29,000 clones, approximately 81% of them singletons. In regard to this clone: As yet, its antigen is unknown.

V and J are TRBV29-1 and TRBJ1-1, with D unresolved. This clonotype was obtained from a human donor in good health. Sequenced: naive CD8+ T cells from blood. Regarding subset: CD45RA+ naive T cells. The CDR3 spells CSVLRPYGQNTEAFF. As DNA, the CDR3 is TGCAGCGTTTTACGCCCCTATGGGCAGAACACTGAAGCTTTCTTT.